One and the same sample provided the 15 T cell receptor beta chains below, sequenced in a study of patients and donors after allogeneic stem cell transplantation. TCRdb re-called the RT-PCR reads through MiXCR, storing one row per CDR3 protein. The sample holds around 7,600 distinct CDR3 sequences, approximately 10% seen once. The source material was blood, either unsorted or a sorted T cell fraction (not recorded which). The origin of the receptors is a human donor who was either an allogeneic HSCT recipient or a stem cell or donor lymphocyte infusion donor (not recorded which). It is not recorded whose cells these are; they may come from a transplant donor.

This clonotype was recorded at least ten times. The chain couples TRBV19 to TRBJ1-1; D remains ambiguous. Germline CDR1 reads LNHDA; CDR2 reads SQIVND (reference sequence). Trimming shortened V by 7 bases and J by 0 bases, and 9 bases separated the two germline ends. The CDR3 has 13 amino acids. The CDR3 region has the DNA TGTGCCAGTAATCCACACATGAACACTGAAGCTTTCTTT. Its protein product is CASNPHMNTEAFF. The variable domain in full, with the rest retrieved from reference TRBV19 and TRBJ1-1, is DGGITQSPKYLFRKEGQNVTLSCEQNLNHDAMYWYRQDPGQGLRLIYYSQIVNDFQKGDIAEGYSVSREKKESFPLTVTSAQKNPTAFYLCASNPHMNTEAFFGQGTRLTVV.

The V call is TRBV10-2, the J call TRBJ1-5, with D uncertain. CDR1 WSHSY and CDR2 SAAADI come from the germline V gene. This CDR3 has 14 residues. Deletions cut 3 bases from V and 0 bases from J, with 6 bases between. The CDR3 loop is CASSDPSSNQPQHF. CDR3 coding DNA: TGCGCCAGCAGTGATCCGAGTAGCAATCAGCCCCAGCATTTT.

A few counts support this clonotype. V is TRBV29-1 and J is TRBJ2-7, with D tentatively TRBD1 (6 bases). V was trimmed by 7 bases and J by 2 bases, leaving 12 bases between them. The CDR3 length is 12 residues. Germline V gene lookup returns CDR1 SQVTM and CDR2 ANQGSEA. CDR3 protein: CSATGPTYEQYF. CDR3 bases: TGCAGCGCGACAGGACCCACCTACGAGCAGTACTTC.

This clonotype turned up a few times. The chain has TRBV5-1 and TRBJ1-6; 10 nucleotides line up with TRBD1. The V gene's germline CDR1 is SGHRS and CDR2 YFSETQ. J lost 6 bases, V lost 1 base, and 4 bases had no gene match. The CDR3 consists of 16 residues. The CDR3 sequence: CASSLPGDRGNSPLHF. DNA for the CDR3: TGCGCCAGCAGCTTGCCCGGGGACAGGGGTAATTCACCCCTCCACTTT.

V usage is TRBV20-1 and J usage is TRBJ2-3, with D perhaps matching TRBD1 (6 bases). The CDR3 sequence is 11 residues long. Germline lookup yields CDR1 DFQATT and CDR2 SNEGSKA (reference sequence). V was trimmed by 6 bases and J by 6 bases, leaving 10 bases between them. DNA for the CDR3: TGCAGTGCACGAGGGGGTGATACGCAGTATTTT. Protein sequence: CSARGGDTQYF.

This clonotype was seen repeatedly, ten times or more. The gene calls are TRBV20-1 and TRBJ1-2; D is uncertain. There are 12 residues in the CDR3. The germline CDR1 and CDR2 sequences are DFQATT and SNEGSKA (reference sequence). V gave up 4 bases and J gave up 4 bases, with 10 bases separating them. The CDR3 DNA is TGCAGTGCTAAAGTTCGCAGCTATGGCTACACCTTC. Translation: CSAKVRSYGYTF.

This clonotype is medium-sized in the sample. The rearrangement joins TRBV27 to TRBJ2-2, with D perhaps matching TRBD1 (5 bases). The V gene lost 0 bases and the J gene lost 2 bases, with 10 bases spanning the gap. This CDR3 contains 16 residues. The germline CDR1 and CDR2 sequences are MNHEY and SMNVEV (reference sequence). CDR3 residues: CASSLSLGLNTGELFF. The CDR3 DNA reads as TGTGCCAGCAGTTTATCGCTGGGGCTAAACACCGGGGAGCTGTTTTTT.

This clonotype was picked up many times. The chain carries TRBV6-1 and TRBJ1-5, with 8 bases that match TRBD1. The junction had 3 bases not matched to a gene; V was cut back by 5 bases and J by 0 bases. The germline V gene has CDR1 MNHNS and CDR2 SASEGT. This CDR3 region has 15 residues. The CDR3 sequence: CASSPTGGSNQPQHF. The CDR3 coding sequence is TGTGCCAGCAGTCCCACAGGGGGTAGCAATCAGCCCCAGCATTTT.

This clonotype came up many times. This chain's CDR3 is CASSSLRLNTGELFF. As DNA, the CDR3 is TGTGCCAGCAGCTCCCTTCGCCTAAACACCGGGGAGCTGTTTTTT. V gene TRBV5-5 combines with J gene TRBJ2-2; D uncertain. Germline values: CDR1 SGHKS, CDR2 YYEKEE (reference sequence). The CDR3 loop spans 15 amino acids. V was trimmed by 3 bases and J by 2 bases, leaving 11 bases between them.

The chain is built from TRBV7-8 and TRBJ1-1; D gene uncertain. CDR3 length equals 12 residues. Germline CDR1 reads SGHVS; CDR2 reads FQNEAQ. Trimming pared 5 bases from V and 5 bases from J, leaving 9 bases between. This chain's CDR3 is CASSAIGTEAFF. CDR3 nucleotides: TGTGCCAGCAGCGCAATCGGGACTGAAGCTTTCTTT.

In this sample, this clonotype turned up many times. V usage is TRBV6-5 and J usage is TRBJ1-1; D call uncertain. V was cut by 0 bases and J by 8 bases, with 10 bases left in between. CDR1 is MNHEY and CDR2 is SVGAGI in the germline V gene. The CDR3 has 13 residues. CDR3: CASSYSSGYEAFF. The CDR3 DNA reads TGTGCCAGCAGTTACTCGAGTGGGTACGAAGCTTTCTTT.

There are many counts of this clonotype. The V gene is TRBV5-1, the J gene TRBJ2-3; D call uncertain. The CDR3 has 15 amino acids. V was pared by 1 base and J by 6 bases, with 15 bases between. Germline V lookup: CDR1 SGHRS, CDR2 YFSETQ. CDR3 region: CASSLFSRFMDTQYF. For the CDR3, the DNA is TGCGCCAGCAGCTTGTTCTCGCGCTTTATGGATACGCAGTATTTT.

This clonotype was found many times. This CDR3 reads CASSPGGAYGYTF. CDR3 sequence (DNA): TGTGCCAGCAGTCCAGGGGGCGCTTATGGCTACACCTTC. The J gene is TRBJ1-2, the V gene TRBV12-3 or TRBV12-4, with TRBD1 matching over 8 bases. Trimming took 5 bases from V and 5 from J; bases not matched to a gene: 4. The CDR3 is made up of 13 amino acids.

The V gene is TRBV6-5, the J gene TRBJ2-4; a weak D match, TRBD2 (6 bases). V gave up 4 bases and J gave up 7 bases, with 14 bases separating them. The CDR3 covers 14 residues. Germline loops: CDR1 MNHEY, CDR2 SVGAGI. The CDR3 nucleotides read TGTGCCAGCAGTTTTTCCGGGGGAGAGAACATTCAGTACTTC. Amino acids: CASSFSGGENIQYF.

This clonotype has just a few counts. One end of the junction does not line up with germline, which may come from a read error. CDR3 nucleotides: TGCGCCAGCAGCCCGTTGGTCGGGAAAGACGAAAGACTGTTTTTT. Encoded protein: CASSPLVGKDERLFF. The chain employs TRBV4-3 and TRBJ1-4; D is uncertain. Looked up from germline, CDR1 is LGHNA and CDR2 is YSLEER. The CDR3 has 15 residues.